This paragraph covers one T cell receptor beta chain sequence. Its target is unknown. These data originate in a study of CD8 T cells in ankylosing spondylitis. Each CDR3 protein gets one entry after TCRdb re-called the 5' RACE reads with MiXCR. The table has some 840,000 distinct CDR3 sequences, approximately 10% seen once; the top ten hold 0.51%. CDR3 size: 16 residues. Trimming cost V 5 bases and J 6 bases, with 21 bases left between them. The germline V gene has CDR1 KGHSH and CDR2 LQKENI. General study points: Blood from ankylosing spondylitis patients appeared to carry a characteristic roughly 8-variant TCR beta motif. Within peripheral blood, clones linked to disease were CD8+ and relatively rare.

The receptor's source is a male donor with ankylosing spondylitis. This rearrangement joins TRBV18 to TRBJ2-3, with D perhaps TRBD1 or TRBD2 (6 bases each). Specimen: blood, either unsorted or a sorted T cell fraction (not recorded which). The CDR3 sequence is CASSAFAGQGMDTQYF. CDR3 bases: TGTGCCAGCTCAGCGTTCGCGGGACAAGGAATGGATACGCAGTATTTT.